This TCR beta chain derives from a study of CD4 and CD8 cells across lung adenocarcinoma regions. This clonotype occurred once. Germline V lookup: CDR1 MNHEY, CDR2 SVGAGI. This CDR3 region has 19 residues. TCRdb ran MiXCR on the PCR reads and lists one entry per CDR3 protein. The sample yields 3,000 or so distinct CDR3 sequences, less than 65% seen once. Donors had localized lung adenocarcinoma, a non-small cell lung cancer. The receptor was isolated from a female donor with lung adenocarcinoma. The CD4 and CD8 labels of this study may be unreliable. The sample was CD4+ T cells from the margin of a lung tumor. This rearrangement joins TRBV6-5 to TRBJ2-5, with TRBD1 matching 9 bases. TRBJ2-7 matches the DNA end more closely, so the J call is doubtful. The CDR3 coding sequence is TGTGCCAGCAGTTACTCGGGCTCAGGCAGCGGGACAGGGAGCTACGAGCAGTACTTC. This codes for CASSYSGSGSGTGSYEQYF.